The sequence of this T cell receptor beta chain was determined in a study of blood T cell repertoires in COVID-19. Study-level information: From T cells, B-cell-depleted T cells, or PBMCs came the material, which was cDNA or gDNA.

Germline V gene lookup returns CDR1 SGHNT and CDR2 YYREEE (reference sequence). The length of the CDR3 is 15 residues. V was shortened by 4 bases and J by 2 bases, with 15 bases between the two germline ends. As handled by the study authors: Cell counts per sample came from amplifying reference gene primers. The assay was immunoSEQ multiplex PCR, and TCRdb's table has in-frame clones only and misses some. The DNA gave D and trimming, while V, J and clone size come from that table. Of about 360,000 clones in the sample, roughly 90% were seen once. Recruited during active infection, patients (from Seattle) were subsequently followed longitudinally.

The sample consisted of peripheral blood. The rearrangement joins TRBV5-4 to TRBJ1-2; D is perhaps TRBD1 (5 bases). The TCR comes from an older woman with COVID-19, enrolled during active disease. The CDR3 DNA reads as TGTGCCAGCAGCCCGGGACTTCAGCTAAACTATGGCTACACCTTC. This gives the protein CASSPGLQLNYGYTF.